This TCR beta chain came from a study of blood T cells in healthy people across ages. A second about 7 to 11 cycle PCR used barcoded and J-beta primers. TCRdb used MiXCR to reprocess the 5' RACE reads, holding one entry per CDR3 protein. The sample lists almost 1 million distinct CDR3 sequences, roughly 51% occurring once. Per the germline V gene, CDR1 is SGHAT and CDR2 is FQNNGV. This CDR3 is built from 11 residues. This clonotype originated in a woman aged 55-69 years in good health. The V gene is TRBV11-2, the J gene TRBJ2-1; D ambiguous. The J call is uncertain, as TRBJ2-7 better fits the DNA end. Material for sequencing was blood. CDR3 sequence: CASSLNVEQYF. CDR3 nucleotides: TGTGCCAGCAGCTTAAATGTCGAGCAGTACTTC.